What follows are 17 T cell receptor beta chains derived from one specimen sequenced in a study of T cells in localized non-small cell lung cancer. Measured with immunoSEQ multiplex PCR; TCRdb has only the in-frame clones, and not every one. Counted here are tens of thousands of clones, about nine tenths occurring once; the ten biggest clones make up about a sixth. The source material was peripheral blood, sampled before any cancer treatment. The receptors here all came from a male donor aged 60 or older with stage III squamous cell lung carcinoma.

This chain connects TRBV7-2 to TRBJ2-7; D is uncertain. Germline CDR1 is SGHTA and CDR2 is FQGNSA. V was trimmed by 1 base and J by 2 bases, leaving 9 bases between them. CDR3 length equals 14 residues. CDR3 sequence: CASSLVLMTYEQYF. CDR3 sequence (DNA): TGTGCCAGCAGCTTAGTACTTATGACCTACGAGCAGTACTTC.

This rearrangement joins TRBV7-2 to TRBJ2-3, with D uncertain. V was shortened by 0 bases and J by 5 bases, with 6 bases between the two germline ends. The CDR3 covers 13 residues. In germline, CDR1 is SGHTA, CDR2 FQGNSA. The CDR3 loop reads CASSLALGDTQYF. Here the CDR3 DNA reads TGTGCCAGCAGCTTAGCGCTTGGAGATACGCAGTATTTT.

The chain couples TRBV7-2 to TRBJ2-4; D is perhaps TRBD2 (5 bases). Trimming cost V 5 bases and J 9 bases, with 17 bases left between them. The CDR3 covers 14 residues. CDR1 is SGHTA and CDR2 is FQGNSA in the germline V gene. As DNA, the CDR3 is TGTGCCAGCAGCCGCCAGGAGGTCGCGGGCATTCAGTACTTC. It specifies CASSRQEVAGIQYF.

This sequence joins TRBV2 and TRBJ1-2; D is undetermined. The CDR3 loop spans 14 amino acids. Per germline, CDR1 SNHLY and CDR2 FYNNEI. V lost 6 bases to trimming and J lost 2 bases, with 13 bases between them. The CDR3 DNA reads TGTGCCAGCAGCGGAGTACCCCCCAACTATGGCTACACCTTC. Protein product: CASSGVPPNYGYTF.

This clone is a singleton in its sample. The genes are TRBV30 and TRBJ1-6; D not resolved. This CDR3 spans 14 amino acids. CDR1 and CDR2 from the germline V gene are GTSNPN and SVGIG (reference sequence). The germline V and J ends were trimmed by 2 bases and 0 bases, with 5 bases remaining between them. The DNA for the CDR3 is TGTGCCTGGAGTACCAGCTCCTATAATTCACCCCTCCACTTT. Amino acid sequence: CAWSTSSYNSPLHF.

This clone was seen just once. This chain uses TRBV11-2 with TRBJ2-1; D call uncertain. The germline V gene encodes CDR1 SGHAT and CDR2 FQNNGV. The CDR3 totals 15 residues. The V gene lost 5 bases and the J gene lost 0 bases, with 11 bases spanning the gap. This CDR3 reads CASSPGQSSYNEQFF. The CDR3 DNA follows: TGTGCCAGCAGCCCCGGGCAGAGCTCCTACAATGAGCAGTTCTTC.

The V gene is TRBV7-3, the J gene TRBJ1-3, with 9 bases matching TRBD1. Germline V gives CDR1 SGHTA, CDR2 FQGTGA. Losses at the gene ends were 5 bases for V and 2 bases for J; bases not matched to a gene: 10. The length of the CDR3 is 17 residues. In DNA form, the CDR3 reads TGTGCCAGCAGCCTAAACCCCGGGACAGGGCCTGGAAACACCATATATTTT. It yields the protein CASSLNPGTGPGNTIYF.

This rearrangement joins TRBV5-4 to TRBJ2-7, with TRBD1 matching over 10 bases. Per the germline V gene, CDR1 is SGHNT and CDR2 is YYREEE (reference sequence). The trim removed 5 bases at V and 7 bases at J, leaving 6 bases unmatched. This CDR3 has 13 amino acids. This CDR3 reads CASRGTGAREQYF. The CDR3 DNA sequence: TGTGCCAGCAGAGGGACAGGGGCGAGAGAGCAGTACTTC.

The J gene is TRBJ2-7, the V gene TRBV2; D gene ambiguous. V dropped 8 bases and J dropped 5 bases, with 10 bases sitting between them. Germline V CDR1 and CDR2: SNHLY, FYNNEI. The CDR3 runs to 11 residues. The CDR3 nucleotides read TGTGCCAGCGCCCTGGGCAACGAGCAGTACTTC. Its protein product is CASALGNEQYF.

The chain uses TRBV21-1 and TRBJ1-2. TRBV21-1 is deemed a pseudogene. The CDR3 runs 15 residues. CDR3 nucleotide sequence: TGTGCCAGCAGCAATAGAGATCAGATTGACTATGGCTACACCTTC. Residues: CASSNRDQIDYGYTF.

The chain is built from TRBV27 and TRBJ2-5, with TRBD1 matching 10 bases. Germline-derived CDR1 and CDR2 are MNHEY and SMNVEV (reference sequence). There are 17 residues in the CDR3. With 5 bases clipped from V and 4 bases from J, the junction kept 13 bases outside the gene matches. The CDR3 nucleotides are TGTGCCAGCAGTCCCTATGTGACAGGGGGCGCGGGAGAGACCCAGTACTTC. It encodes CASSPYVTGGAGETQYF.

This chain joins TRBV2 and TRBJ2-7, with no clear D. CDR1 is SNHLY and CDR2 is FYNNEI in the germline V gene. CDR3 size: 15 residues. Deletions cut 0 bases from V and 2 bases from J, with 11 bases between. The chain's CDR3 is CASSEAGRGTYEQYF. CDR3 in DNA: TGTGCCAGCAGTGAAGCCGGGCGCGGTACCTACGAGCAGTACTTC.

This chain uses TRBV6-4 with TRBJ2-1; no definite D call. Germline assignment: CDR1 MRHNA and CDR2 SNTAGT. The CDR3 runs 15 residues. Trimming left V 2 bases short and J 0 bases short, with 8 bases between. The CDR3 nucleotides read TGTGCCAGCAGTGACACAGACACCTCCTACAATGAGCAGTTCTTC. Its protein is CASSDTDTSYNEQFF.

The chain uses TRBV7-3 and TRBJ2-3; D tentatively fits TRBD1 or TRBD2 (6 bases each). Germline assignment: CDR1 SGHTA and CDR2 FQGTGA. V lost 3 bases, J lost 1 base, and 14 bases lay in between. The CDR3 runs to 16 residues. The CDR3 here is CASSFQGRMGTDTQYF. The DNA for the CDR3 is TGTGCCAGCAGCTTCCAGGGGAGGATGGGCACAGATACGCAGTATTTT. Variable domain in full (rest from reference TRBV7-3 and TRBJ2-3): GAGVSQTPSNKVTEKGKYVELRCDPISGHTALYWYRQSLGQGPEFLIYFQGTGAADDSGLPNDRFFAVRPEGSVSTLKIQRTERGDSAVYLCASSFQGRMGTDTQYFGPGTRLTVL.

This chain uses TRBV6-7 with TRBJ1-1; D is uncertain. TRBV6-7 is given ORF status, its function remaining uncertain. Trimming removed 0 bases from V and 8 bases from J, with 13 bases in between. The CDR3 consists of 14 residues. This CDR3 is CASSYSLRPQEAFF. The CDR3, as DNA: TGTGCCAGCAGTTACTCCCTCAGACCACAAGAAGCTTTCTTT.

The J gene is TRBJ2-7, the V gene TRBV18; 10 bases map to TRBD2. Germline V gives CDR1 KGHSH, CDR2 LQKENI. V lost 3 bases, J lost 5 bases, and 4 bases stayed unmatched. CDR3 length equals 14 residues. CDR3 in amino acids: CASSPSGGADEQYF. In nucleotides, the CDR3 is TGTGCCAGCTCACCGAGCGGGGGGGCGGACGAGCAGTACTTC.

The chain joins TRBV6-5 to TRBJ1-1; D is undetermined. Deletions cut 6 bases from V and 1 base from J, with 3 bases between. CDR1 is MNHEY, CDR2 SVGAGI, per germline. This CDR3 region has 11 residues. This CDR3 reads CASRGNTEAFF. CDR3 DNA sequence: TGTGCCAGCAGGGGGAACACTGAAGCTTTCTTT.